The rows below give T cell receptor beta chains drawn from one sample of a study of cytomegalovirus exposure and HLA in healthy donors. Only in-frame clones appear in the TCRdb table, and some are missing; sequencing was by immunoSEQ multiplex PCR. The top ten clones hold 0.2% to 0.25% of a sample with hundreds of thousands of clones, approximately 84% of them seen once. Sequenced material: PBMCs. The receptors stem from a girl aged 2 to 10 in good health and CMV-seronegative. Each CDR3 is given with its conserved first and last residue. The D gene is left open where the match is weak. Clone sizes are given selectively: once, few, many, or a class where the clone is expanded.

J gene | D gene | V gene | clone size | CDR3 protein | CDR3 DNA
TRBJ2-7 | - | TRBV2 | - | CASIRGGELSEQYF | TGTGCCAGCATTCGTGGCGGAGAGCTGAGCGAGCAGTACTTC
TRBJ2-3 | TRBD2 | TRBV5-1 | - | CASSLVRLAGADENTDTQYF | TGCGCCAGCAGCTTGGTTAGACTAGCGGGAGCCGATGAGAACACAGATACGCAGTATTTT
TRBJ1-6 | TRBD1 | TRBV23-1 | - | CASSQGQGEESPLHF | TGCGCCAGCAGTCAAGGACAGGGAGAAGAATCACCCCTCCACTTT
TRBJ2-5 | - | TRBV10-2 | once | CASSVRPPRETQYF | TGCGCCAGCAGTGTGAGACCGCCGCGGGAGACCCAGTACTTC
TRBJ1-2 | - | TRBV5-1 | - | CASSLAPGVLSGYTF | TGCGCCAGCAGCTTGGCGCCCGGGGTTTTAAGTGGCTACACCTTC
TRBJ2-5 | - | TRBV6-6 | - | CASSYQQGTEETQYF | TGTGCCAGCAGTTACCAGCAGGGTACCGAAGAGACCCAGTACTTC
TRBJ2-2 | - | TRBV9 | - | CASGAEPTRGGELFF | TGTGCCAGCGGCGCCGAACCGACACGTGGCGGGGAGCTGTTTTTT
TRBJ1-1 | TRBD1 | TRBV6-5 | - | CASSYSRTGNTEAFF | TGTGCCAGCAGTTACTCCAGGACAGGTAATACTGAAGCTTTCTTT
TRBJ2-1 | - | TRBV4-1 | once | CASSKGRQSSSYNEQFF | TGCGCCAGCAGTAAAGGCAGGCAGTCCAGCTCCTACAATGAGCAGTTCTTC
TRBJ1-4 | TRBD1 | TRBV6-5 | - | CASSATGQGFEKLFF | TGTGCCAGCAGTGCTACGGGACAGGGGTTCGAAAAACTGTTTTTT
TRBJ2-3 | TRBD2 | TRBV25-1 | once | CASGTSGTDTQYF | TGTGCCAGTGGGACTAGCGGCACAGATACGCAGTATTTT
TRBJ2-3 | - | TRBV6-5 | - | CASSYSPTGTDTQYF | TGTGCCAGCAGTTACTCCCCGACTGGAACAGATACGCAGTATTTT
TRBJ2-3 | TRBD2 | TRBV15 | - | CAPNSRERGHTDTQYF | TGTGCCCCCAACTCAAGGGAGCGGGGGCACACAGATACGCAGTATTTT
TRBJ2-5 | - | TRBV7-3 | few | CASSKGRGGQETQYF | TGTGCCAGCAGCAAGGGAAGGGGTGGGCAAGAGACCCAGTACTTC
TRBJ2-7 | TRBD1 | TRBV27 | few | CASRTSGTAYEQYF | TGTGCCAGCAGAACCTCCGGGACAGCCTACGAGCAGTACTTC
TRBJ1-2 | - | TRBV5-6 | - | CASSFREGYGYTF | TGTGCCAGCAGCTTTCGGGAAGGCTATGGCTACACCTTC
TRBJ1-4 | TRBD1 | TRBV5-4 | few | CASSSGGPTNEKLFF | TGTGCCAGCAGCTCAGGGGGTCCAACTAATGAAAAACTGTTTTTT
TRBJ2-1 | TRBD2 | TRBV19 | - | CASSIDAGLATNEQFF | TGTGCCAGTAGTATAGATGCGGGACTAGCGACCAATGAGCAGTTCTTC